This is a list of T cell receptor beta chains from one sample in a study of tumor and adjacent non-tumor tissue in lung cancer. TCRdb processed the multiplex PCR reads anew with MiXCR; each CDR3 protein has one entry. The sample yields tens of thousands of distinct CDR3 sequences, around 77% seen once. Sequencing was done on a sample of lung tumor tissue. Source of these receptors: a woman aged 45-65 years with non-small cell lung cancer. The CDR3 runs from the conserved cysteine through the conserved F or W. Each record gives: D gene, J gene, clone size, V gene, CDR3 DNA, CDR3 protein. D genes are given only for firm matches. The size of a clone is reported for some rows only, either as once, few or many, or as a class for expanded clones.

D: .; J: TRBJ2-3; size: once; V: TRBV6-1; DNA: TGTGGCAGCAGTCCAGCTCCGGGTCAGGGAGCAGATACGCATTATTTT; CDR3: CGSSPAPGQGADTHYF
D: .; J: TRBJ1-5; size: .; V: TRBV6-6; DNA: TGTACCAACAGTTACTCGCTGAGGGGTGGGAAGGGTTTGACCCAGCATTTT; CDR3: CTNSYSLRGGKGLTQHF
D: .; J: TRBJ2-3; size: medium-sized; V: TRBV12-5; DNA: TGTGCTAGTGGCGACGGGAGTATCGATACGCAGTATTTT; CDR3: CASGDGSIDTQYF
D: TRBD2; J: TRBJ2-7; size: few; V: TRBV29-1; DNA: TGCAGCGTTGAAGAATCGGGATTAGCGGGAGTGAACAACGAGCAGTACTTC; CDR3: CSVEESGLAGVNNEQYF
D: .; J: TRBJ2-5; size: .; V: TRBV29-1; DNA: TGCAGCGTGGAACCGGGGGATACCCAGTACTTC; CDR3: CSVEPGDTQYF
D: TRBD2; J: TRBJ2-5; size: many; V: TRBV20-1; DNA: TGCAGTGCTAGACTCCCGGGACTAGCTAGAGAGACCCAGTACTTC; CDR3: CSARLPGLARETQYF
D: .; J: TRBJ2-1; size: .; V: TRBV20-1; DNA: TGCAGTGCGTCGATAGGGGGAGGGCCAATTGAGCAGTATTTC; CDR3: CSASIGGGPIEQYF
D: .; J: TRBJ2-7; size: .; V: TRBV6-2/TRBV6-3; DNA: TGTACTAGCAGATCGGAGTGGGTGTTCTACGAGCAGTACTTC; CDR3: CTSRSEWVFYEQYF
D: TRBD1; J: TRBJ1-2; size: .; V: TRBV6-6; DNA: TGTGCCAGCACCCATGGGACAGTTAACTATAGCTACACCTTC; CDR3: CASTHGTVNYSYTF
D: .; J: TRBJ2-3; size: many; V: TRBV20-1; DNA: TGCAGTGCTCCTAAACACTACTACACAGATACGCAGTATTTT; CDR3: CSAPKHYYTDTQYF
D: .; J: TRBJ2-7; size: .; V: TRBV15; DNA: TGTGCCGCCAGCAGAGGAGCCGTCCCCTACGAGCAGTACTTC; CDR3: CAASRGAVPYEQYF
D: .; J: TRBJ1-1; size: once; V: TRBV30; DNA: TGTGCCTGGTGTGTAGTGGGTGGCACTGAAGCTTTCTTT; CDR3: CAWCVVGGTEAFF
D: TRBD1; J: TRBJ2-7; size: once; V: TRBV29-1; DNA: TGCAGCGTTGAGGGACAGGGTTGTCTGGGGTACAAGCAGTACTTC; CDR3: CSVEGQGCLGYKQYF
D: .; J: TRBJ1-5; size: .; V: TRBV11-2; DNA: TGTGCCAGCAGATTTGATGGATTGACCAATCAGTCACAGCATTTT; CDR3: CASRFDGLTNQSQHF
D: .; J: TRBJ1-1; size: .; V: TRBV29-1; DNA: TGCAGCGTCGCATGGAGCGATGGGGCTGAAGTTTTCTTT; CDR3: CSVAWSDGAEVFF
D: TRBD1; J: TRBJ1-2; size: few; V: TRBV10-2; DNA: TGCGCCAGCAGCTATAGACAGGGAAGCTATGGCTACACCTTC; CDR3: CASSYRQGSYGYTF
D: TRBD2; J: TRBJ2-3; size: once; V: TRBV4-2; DNA: TGTGCCAACAGCCAATGCACTAGCGTCGACATAGATATGCAGTATTTT; CDR3: CANSQCTSVDIDMQYF
D: TRBD1; J: TRBJ2-3; size: .; V: TRBV6-1; DNA: TGTGCCAACAGTTCAGCTTCGGGACAGGGAGAAGATGCGCAGTATTTT; CDR3: CANSSASGQGEDAQYF
D: TRBD1; J: TRBJ1-1; size: .; V: TRBV6-5; DNA: TGTGCCATTAGTCACCCAGGGGGCACTGAAGCTTTCTTT; CDR3: CAISHPGGTEAFF
D: .; J: TRBJ1-6; size: .; V: TRBV11-2; DNA: TGTGACAGCAGCTCTAGGGATAGCCATAATTCACCCCTCCACTTT; CDR3: CDSSSRDSHNSPLHF
D: TRBD2; J: TRBJ2-7; size: .; V: TRBV6-1; DNA: TGTGCCAGCAGTGAATTACTGGAGGGGCGGGAGAGCCTCCCCGCCTACGAGCAGTGCTTC; CDR3: CASSELLEGRESLPAYEQCF
D: .; J: TRBJ1-5; size: .; V: TRBV11-2; DNA: TGCGTCTGCATTACCGGGCGACGAAATCAGCCCCAGCATTTT; CDR3: CVCITGRRNQPQHF
D: TRBD2; J: TRBJ2-1; size: many; V: TRBV29-1; DNA: TGCAGCGCCTGGGCTAGCGGCAACAATGAGCAGTTCTTC; CDR3: CSAWASGNNEQFF
D: TRBD1; J: TRBJ1-1; size: .; V: TRBV29-1; DNA: TGCAGCTTAGGATGGACAGGAGGTGCTTACACTGAAGCTTTCTTT; CDR3: CSLGWTGGAYTEAFF
D: .; J: TRBJ2-1; size: once; V: TRBV11-2; DNA: TGTGCCGAAGGGGAGGAAGGACCGCACGAGCAGTTCTTC; CDR3: CAEGEEGPHEQFF
D: .; J: TRBJ2-1; size: .; V: TRBV7-9; DNA: TGTGCCAGTATCGGCTACGGCTCATTCAATGAGCAGTTCTTC; CDR3: CASIGYGSFNEQFF
D: TRBD1; J: TRBJ2-1; size: .; V: TRBV4-2; DNA: TGTGCCAGCAACCATGCCGAGGACAGGTCTTACAATGTGCAGTTCTTC; CDR3: CASNHAEDRSYNVQFF
D: TRBD1; J: TRBJ1-2; size: .; V: TRBV6-5; DNA: TGTGCCAGTAGTTACGCCGGGACAGCTCTTCATGATTACACCTTC; CDR3: CASSYAGTALHDYTF
D: TRBD2; J: TRBJ2-1; size: .; V: TRBV12-3/TRBV12-4; DNA: TGTGCCAGCAGGCTCCCAGAGGGGAGGGGCAATGAGCAGTTCTTC; CDR3: CASRLPEGRGNEQFF
D: .; J: TRBJ2-1; size: .; V: TRBV6-5; DNA: TGTGTCAGCAGTTACAATAGGGGCAATGAGCAGTTCTTC; CDR3: CVSSYNRGNEQFF
D: TRBD2; J: TRBJ2-1; size: once; V: TRBV11-3; DNA: TGTACCAGCACCTTAGGGACTAGCAGCAGCTCCTACAATGAGCAGTTTTTC; CDR3: CTSTLGTSSSSYNEQFF
D: TRBD1; J: TRBJ1-5; size: .; V: TRBV6-6; DNA: TGTGCCAGCAGCCAGGGGGCAAGGCAGCCCCAGCATTTT; CDR3: CASSQGARQPQHF
D: .; J: TRBJ2-7; size: .; V: TRBV28; DNA: TGTGCCAGCGGTGAGGGTTGGGGTGGATACGAGCAGTACTTC; CDR3: CASGEGWGGYEQYF
D: TRBD2; J: TRBJ2-5; size: once; V: TRBV28; DNA: TGTGCCAGCAGTTTTTGCGGGAGCAGGGAGACACAGTACTTC; CDR3: CASSFCGSRETQYF
D: TRBD1; J: TRBJ2-7; size: .; V: TRBV10-2; DNA: TGCGCCAGCAGTGTGGGGGTGACAGGGGTTACTACTAGGCAGTACTTC; CDR3: CASSVGVTGVTTRQYF
D: .; J: TRBJ2-1; size: once; V: TRBV11-2; DNA: TGTGCTAGCAGCCTAGATGCGGCCAATGAGCAGTTCTTC; CDR3: CASSLDAANEQFF
D: .; J: TRBJ2-7; size: .; V: TRBV7-2; DNA: TGTGTCAGCAGCTTCGGACTTTACGAGCAGTATTTC; CDR3: CVSSFGLYEQYF
D: TRBD2; J: TRBJ2-7; size: .; V: TRBV6-5; DNA: TGTGCCAGCAGTCGGACTAGTGGGCGATCCTACGGGCAGTACTTC; CDR3: CASSRTSGRSYGQYF
D: .; J: TRBJ1-6; size: .; V: TRBV6-6; DNA: TGTGCCAGCAGTTCTTCCGCTCAGGGGAATTCACCCCTCCACTTT; CDR3: CASSSSAQGNSPLHF
D: .; J: TRBJ1-2; size: .; V: TRBV7-9; DNA: TGTTCCAGTAGCTTAGCATGGGGCAGTGGCTACACCTTC; CDR3: CSSSLAWGSGYTF
D: .; J: TRBJ2-7; size: .; V: TRBV6-6; DNA: TGTGCCAGCAGTTACCCTTTCTACTACGAGCAGTACTTC; CDR3: CASSYPFYYEQYF
D: TRBD2; J: TRBJ2-1; size: .; V: TRBV10-1; DNA: TGCGCCAGCAGTGGATCCTGGACTAGCGGAAGTAATGAGCAGTTCTTC; CDR3: CASSGSWTSGSNEQFF
D: .; J: TRBJ1-1; size: .; V: TRBV29-1; DNA: TGCAACGTTAAGGTGACGAACACTGAAGCTTTCTTT; CDR3: CNVKVTNTEAFF
D: TRBD1; J: TRBJ2-1; size: .; V: TRBV10-3; DNA: TGTGCCATCAGTGACCCCGGGACAGGATCCTACAGTGAGCAGTTCTTC; CDR3: CAISDPGTGSYSEQFF
D: TRBD1; J: TRBJ1-2; size: .; V: TRBV4-1; DNA: TGCGCCAGCAGCTCGAGACCGGGACAGGATCATGACTACACCTTC; CDR3: CASSSRPGQDHDYTF
D: .; J: TRBJ2-3; size: .; V: TRBV6-5; DNA: TGTGCCAGGAGTTTAGCGGAGGGGGACACAGATACGCAATATTTT; CDR3: CARSLAEGDTDTQYF
D: .; J: TRBJ2-7; size: .; V: TRBV11-2; DNA: TGTGCCAGAAGCCTGACGGACACTACTTACGAGCAGTACTTC; CDR3: CARSLTDTTYEQYF